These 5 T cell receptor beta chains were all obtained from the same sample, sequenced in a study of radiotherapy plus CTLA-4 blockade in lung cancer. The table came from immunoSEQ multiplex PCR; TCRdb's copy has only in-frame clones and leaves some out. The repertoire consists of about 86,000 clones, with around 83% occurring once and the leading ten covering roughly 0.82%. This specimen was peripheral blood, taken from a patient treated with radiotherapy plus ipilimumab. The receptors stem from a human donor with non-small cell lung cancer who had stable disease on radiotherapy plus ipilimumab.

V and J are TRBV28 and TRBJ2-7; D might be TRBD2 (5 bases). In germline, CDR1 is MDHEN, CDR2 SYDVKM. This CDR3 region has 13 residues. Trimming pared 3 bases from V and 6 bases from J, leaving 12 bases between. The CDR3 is CASSLPSLAEQYF. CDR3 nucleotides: TGTGCCAGCAGTTTGCCTAGCCTCGCCGAGCAGTACTTC.

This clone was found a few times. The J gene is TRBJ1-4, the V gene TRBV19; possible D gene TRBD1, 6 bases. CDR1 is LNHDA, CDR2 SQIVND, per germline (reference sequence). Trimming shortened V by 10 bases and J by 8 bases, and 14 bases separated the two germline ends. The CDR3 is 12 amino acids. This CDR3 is CATGGLVEKLFF. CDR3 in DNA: TGTGCCACCGGGGGGCTCGTCGAAAAACTGTTTTTT. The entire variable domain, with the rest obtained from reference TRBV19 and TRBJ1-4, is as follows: DGGITQSPKYLFRKEGQNVTLSCEQNLNHDAMYWYRQDPGQGLRLIYYSQIVNDFQKGDIAEGYSVSREKKESFPLTVTSAQKNPTAFYLCATGGLVEKLFFGSGTQLSVL.

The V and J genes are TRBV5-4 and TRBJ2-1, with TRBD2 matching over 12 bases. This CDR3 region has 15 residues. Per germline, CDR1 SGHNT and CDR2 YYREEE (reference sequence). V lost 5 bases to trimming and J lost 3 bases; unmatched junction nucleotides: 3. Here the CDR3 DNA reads TGTGCCAGCAGGACTAGCGGGGGACTCTACAATGAGCAGTTCTTC. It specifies CASRTSGGLYNEQFF. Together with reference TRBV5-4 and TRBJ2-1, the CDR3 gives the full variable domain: ETGVTQSPTHLIKTRGQQVTLRCSSQSGHNTVSWYQQALGQGPQFIFQYYREEENGRGNFPPRFSGLQFPNYSSELNVNALELDDSALYLCASRTSGGLYNEQFFGPGTRLTVL.

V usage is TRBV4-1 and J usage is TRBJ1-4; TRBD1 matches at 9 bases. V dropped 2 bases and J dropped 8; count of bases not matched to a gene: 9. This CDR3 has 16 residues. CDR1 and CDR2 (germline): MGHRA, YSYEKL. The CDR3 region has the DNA TGCGCCAGCAGCCAAACTTCGGACAGGGGAGGGGAAAAACTGTTTTTT. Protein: CASSQTSDRGGEKLFF.

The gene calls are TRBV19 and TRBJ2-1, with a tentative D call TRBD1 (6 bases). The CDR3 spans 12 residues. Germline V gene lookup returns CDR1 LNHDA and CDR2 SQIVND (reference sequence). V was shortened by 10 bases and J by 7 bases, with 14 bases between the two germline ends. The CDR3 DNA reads TGTGCCACCGGGGTGGGGGCGAATGAGCAGTTCTTC. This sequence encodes CATGVGANEQFF.